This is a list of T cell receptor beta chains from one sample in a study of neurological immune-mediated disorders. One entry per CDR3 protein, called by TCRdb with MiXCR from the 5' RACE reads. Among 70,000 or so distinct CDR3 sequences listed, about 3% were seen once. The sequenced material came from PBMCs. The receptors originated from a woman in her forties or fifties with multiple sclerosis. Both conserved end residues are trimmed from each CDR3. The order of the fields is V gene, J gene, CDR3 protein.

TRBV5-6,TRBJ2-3,ASSSQGRTQY
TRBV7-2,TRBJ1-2,ASNSDRSGGYT
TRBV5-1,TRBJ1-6,ASSSTFSGSSYNSPLH
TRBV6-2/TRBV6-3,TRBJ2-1,ANSYTRVGSVGYYNEQF
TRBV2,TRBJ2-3,ASLPGLAGSSTDTQY
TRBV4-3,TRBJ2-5,ASSALGRLETQY
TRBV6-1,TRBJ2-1,ASTIDRDNEQF
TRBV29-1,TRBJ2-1,SVEGGTSSYNEQF
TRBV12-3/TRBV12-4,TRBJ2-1,ASSPGYEQF
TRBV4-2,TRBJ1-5,ASSQEYHALSNQPQH
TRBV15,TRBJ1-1,ATNFDRTYTEAF
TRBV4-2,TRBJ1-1,ASSQEGRADTEAF
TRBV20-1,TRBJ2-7,SASGTSDYEQY
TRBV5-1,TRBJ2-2,ASSFLVTGELF
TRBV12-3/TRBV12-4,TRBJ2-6,ASSVRSGANVLT
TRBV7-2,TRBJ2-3,ASSPRTSGTDTQY
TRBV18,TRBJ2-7,ASSPTSGEQY
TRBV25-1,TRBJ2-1,ASSEYSGNNEQF
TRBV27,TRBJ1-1,ASSSTDNAEAF
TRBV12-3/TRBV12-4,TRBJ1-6,ASSLRQGSSPLH
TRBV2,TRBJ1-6,ASSLTGAGDNSPLH
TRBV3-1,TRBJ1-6,ASSQQGGGYNSTLN
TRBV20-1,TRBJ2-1,SARLAGKLGEQF
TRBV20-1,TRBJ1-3,SAMLPSSGNTIY
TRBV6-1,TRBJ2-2,ASSEAGARTGELF
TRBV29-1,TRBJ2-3,SVYYPGTDTQY
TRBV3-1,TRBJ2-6,ASSLGVGQAGANVLT
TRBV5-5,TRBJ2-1,ASSTVGGPGVYNEQF
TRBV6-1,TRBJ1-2,ASSRSGGTRTTNTYGYT